The clone carrying this T cell receptor (beta chain) came up once. Germline values: CDR1 SGHTA, CDR2 FQGNSA. V shed 2 bases, J shed 2 bases, and the junction held 4 bases outside the gene matches. CDR3 length equals 15 residues. The assay was immunoSEQ multiplex PCR, and TCRdb's table has in-frame clones only and misses some. The repertoire holds about 49,000 clones, with 70% to 85% as singletons. The sample is drawn from a study of blood T cell repertoires in COVID-19. The chain couples TRBV7-2 to TRBJ2-7; 9 bases map to TRBD1. This clonotype was sampled from a human donor in a cohort sampled during active COVID-19. Sequenced: peripheral blood. CDR3 loop: CASSLTGTGTYEQYF. DNA for the CDR3: TGTGCCAGCAGCTTAACCGGGACAGGGACCTACGAGCAGTACTTC. Combining the CDR3 with reference TRBV7-2 and TRBJ2-7 gives the whole variable domain GAGVSQSPSNKVTEKGKDVELRCDPISGHTALYWYRQSLGQGLEFLIYFQGNSAPDKSGLPSDRFSAERTGGSVSTLTIQRTQQEDSAVYLCASSLTGTGTYEQYFGPGTRLTVT.